This T cell receptor beta chain is drawn from a study of blood T cells in healthy people across ages (dated by TCRdb to 2013 to 2016). About the investigation overall: In model experiments, template switching captured roughly one uniquely barcoded TCR beta cDNA molecule for every two T cells. Age-related changes in TCR beta repertoire diversity were measured in the study by deep sequencing normalized with unique cDNA molecular identifiers. Donors were grouped into four age groups: young (average approximately 16 years), middle-aged (under 40), aged (approximately 67) and long-lived (over 80). To avoid experimental bias, donors of different ages were spread randomly across the sequencing lanes. Two additional independent replicas of 1 million unique cDNA reads from the same blood draw were analyzed for two donors (one aged 18 to 30 and one aged 80 or older).

Beyond this particular receptor, the publication reports: Total diversity estimates from one million sequenced T cells were considered lower bounds and underestimates. The percentage of naive T cells measured by flow cytometry correlated strongly with observed TCR beta diversity. Donor CMV infection status was unknown, potentially confounding age-related changes in expanded clonotypes. Bulk unsorted PBMC profiling prevented conclusive comparison of naive and antigen-experienced compartments. The long-lived group showed more naive CD4+ T cells, fewer expanded clones and increased TCR diversity than the aged group, suggesting age selection. Observed TCR beta diversity per million T cells fell roughly linearly with age, and a significant reduction was already apparent by age about 36.

Donors were approximately 42 systemically healthy Caucasian individuals from Russia aged roughly 6 to 95 years. Each donor gave about 9.8 milliliters of peripheral blood, drawn into EDTA-treated Vacutainer tubes. Ficoll-Paque density-gradient centrifugation was used to isolate PBMCs, with at least 6.5 million obtained per sample. Total RNA was extracted from PBMCs with Trizol reagent, with at least 6 micrograms obtained per sample. For every donor, an aliquot of PBMCs went through flow cytometry to measure the percentages of naive CD45RAhigh/CD27high T cells. The library was produced with 5' RACE. The sequencer listed for this sample is Illumina HiSeq 2500. The second PCR ran for about 6 to 11 cycles and used a J-beta primer mix along with a sample-barcoded 5' primer. A template-switch 5' adaptor carrying 12 random nucleotides introduced a unique molecular identifier onto each TCR beta cDNA molecule. Each sample yielded at least 2.5 million CDR3-containing paired-end reads. First-strand cDNA synthesis was performed from all RNA using the Mint cDNA synthesis kit, with priming by a TRBC-specific oligonucleotide. All cDNA was treated with uracil-DNA glycosylase and then went through a first 18-cycle PCR with the universal primers M1SS and BC2_uni_R. On the study's bioinformatics: For normalization, 1 million high-quality reads were randomly selected from each sample, with every read carrying a distinct molecular identifier. Instead of being binned into consensus sequences, reads with shared molecular identifiers were discarded. MiTCR, set to a Q25 quality threshold and the strictest error-elimination algorithm, was used for CDR3 identification, clonotype clustering and error correction. A nonparametric unseen species model with Euler transformation was used to estimate a lower bound on total TCR beta diversity. TCRdb's own reprocessing of the public reads used fastp at Q25 and MiXCR and kept productive beta chains. Each entry is one CDR3 protein sequence, shown with its most common DNA and genes. TCRdb, not the original authors, processed these V and J calls. Recorded for this sample are 1.5 million to 2 million distinct CDR3 sequences; 34% of them occurred a single time. About 11% of the sample is held by the ten biggest clonotypes.

The CDR3 spans 15 residues, from the cysteine through the phenylalanine. The read is trimmed to its CDR3 DNA, 45 bases read in frame from base 1. The germline V gene yields SGHRS for CDR1 and YFSETQ for CDR2. V and J are truncated by 3 bases and 4 bases respectively, leaving an intervening sequence of 16 bases. This clonotype was picked up a small number of times. It lacks a known antigen. Nothing much larger sits one base from this clone, and base qualities are not available. The sequence derives from a woman aged 25 to 39 in good health. The rearrangement combines TRBV5-1 with TRBJ2-5; the D gene is possibly TRBD1 or TRBD2, each agreeing over 6 bases. Sequencing was done on a sample of blood. The nucleotide sequence is given as TGCGCCAGCAGCTCCGGCTCGGGGGCCGTAGAGACCCAGTACTTC. This encodes CASSSGSGAVETQYF.